One sample yielded the 15 T cell receptor beta chains listed below, sequenced in a study of T cell responses to AZD1222 COVID-19 vaccine. Libraries were prepared by immunoSEQ multiplex PCR; TCRdb keeps only in-frame clonotypes and omits some of them. The sample shows under 200,000 clones, about nine tenths of them seen only once. The source was peripheral blood, collected on day 0 of AZD1222 vaccination. These receptors all come from an adult in good health.

The chain links TRBV6-1 to TRBJ2-3; D uncertain. This CDR3 spans 14 amino acids. The ends were cut back, 3 bases at V and 0 bases at J, with 7 bases in the middle. Germline CDR1 is MNHNS and CDR2 is SASEGT. CDR3 DNA sequence: TGTGCCAGCAGTGACCGTGGGAGCACAGATACGCAGTATTTT. The encoded protein is CASSDRGSTDTQYF.

The rearrangement links TRBV3-1 (or the pseudogene TRBV3-2) to TRBJ1-3; perhaps TRBD1 as D (5 bases). The CDR3 has 17 amino acids. CDR1 LGHDT and CDR2 YNNKEL come from the germline V gene (reference sequence). Trimming left V 1 base short and J 3 bases short, with 16 bases between. The CDR3 sequence: CASSQALGQGVGNTIYF. CDR3 bases: TGTGCCAGCAGCCAAGCCCTCGGGCAGGGAGTTGGAAACACCATATATTTT.

The chain employs TRBV19 and TRBJ1-2; TRBD1 agrees at 7 bases. Germline trimming cut 6 bases from V and 2 bases from J; bases unmatched to any gene: 6. The CDR3 runs 14 residues. Germline V gene sequence: CDR1 LNHDA, CDR2 SQIVND (reference sequence). The CDR3 region has the DNA TGTGCCAGTAGCGGACAGGTCGGGAACTATGGCTACACCTTC. It codes for CASSGQVGNYGYTF.

The chain employs TRBV9 and TRBJ1-2; TRBD1 matches 9 bases. The germline V gene has CDR1 SGDLS and CDR2 YYNGEE. J was trimmed by 5 bases and V by 3 bases; bases with no gene match: 8. The CDR3 has 15 amino acids. The CDR3, as DNA: TGTGCCAGCAGCGAACCGGGACAGGGTCTTTATGGCTACACCTTC. Its protein product is CASSEPGQGLYGYTF.

This chain links TRBV9 with TRBJ2-2; D possibly matches TRBD1 or TRBD2 (5 bases each). CDR1 and CDR2 (germline): SGDLS, YYNGEE. The ends were cut back, 0 bases at V and 4 bases at J, with 16 bases in the middle. The CDR3 contains 17 residues. CDR3 coding DNA: TGTGCCAGCAGCGTAGCAGCGGTGTGGCAGGGCACCGGGGAGCTGTTTTTT. Encoded protein: CASSVAAVWQGTGELFF.

This chain joins TRBV25-1 and TRBJ1-1, with 7 bases fitting TRBD1. Germline-derived CDR1 and CDR2 are MGHDK and SYGVNS. The CDR3 is 16 residues long. The V gene end was trimmed by 3 bases and the J gene end by 2 bases; junction bases not matched to a gene: 9. The CDR3 region is CASSDNPGTANTEAFF. CDR3 coding DNA: TGTGCCAGCAGTGATAATCCCGGGACAGCCAACACTGAAGCTTTCTTT.

The V and J genes are TRBV14 and TRBJ1-1, with unresolved D. Germline V gene data show CDR1 as SGHDN and CDR2 as FVKESK. The CDR3 sequence is 13 residues long. Trimming left V 7 bases short and J 2 bases short, with 11 bases between. The CDR3 coding sequence is TGTGCCAGCACCCGTTTCGGAAACACTGAAGCTTTCTTT. As protein: CASTRFGNTEAFF.

V and J are TRBV10-2 and TRBJ2-7; TRBD1 matches 11 bases. The germline gives CDR1 WSHSY, CDR2 SAAADI. The CDR3 loop spans 14 amino acids. Trimming took 7 bases from V and 4 from J; bases not matched to a gene: 6. The CDR3 sequence is CASTPGTGGYEQYF. The CDR3 DNA reads TGCGCCAGCACCCCCGGGACAGGGGGATACGAGCAGTACTTC.

The chain joins TRBV6-5 to TRBJ2-3; 7 nucleotides line up with TRBD1. The CDR3 consists of 14 residues. V lost 5 bases to trimming and J lost 2 bases; unmatched junction nucleotides: 4. From germline, CDR1 is MNHEY and CDR2 SVGAGI. DNA of the CDR3: TGTGCCAGCAGTAGCGGACAGGACACAGATACGCAGTATTTT. Protein sequence: CASSSGQDTDTQYF.

The V and J genes are TRBV7-2 and TRBJ2-3, with 8 positions matching TRBD2. Germline trimming cut 5 bases from V and 5 bases from J; bases unmatched to any gene: 6. The CDR3 is 14 residues long. Germline loops: CDR1 SGHTA, CDR2 FQGNSA. CDR3 sequence: CASSPGLVGDTQYF. DNA of the CDR3: TGTGCCAGCAGCCCGGGACTAGTCGGAGATACGCAGTATTTT.

This clone was seen just once. The J gene is TRBJ1-3, the V gene TRBV12-3 or TRBV12-4; D not resolved. The CDR3 runs to 13 residues. V lost 6 bases, J lost 5 bases, and 11 bases lay in between. In nucleotides, the CDR3 is TGTGCCAGCAGCAACACTCTCAGAAACACCATATATTTT. Translating gives CASSNTLRNTIYF.

This clone was seen a single time. This sequence joins TRBV4-3 and TRBJ1-1; 7 nucleotides agree with TRBD1. Germline values: CDR1 LGHNA, CDR2 YSLEER. V lost 4 bases, J lost 5 bases, and 13 bases stayed unmatched. This CDR3 spans 16 amino acids. CDR3 region: CASSPQFEQGGTEAFF. Written as DNA, the CDR3 is TGCGCCAGCAGCCCCCAGTTCGAGCAGGGGGGAACTGAAGCTTTCTTT.

The chain carries TRBV6-2 or TRBV6-3 and TRBJ1-6; perhaps TRBD1 as D (6 bases). The germline V gene encodes CDR1 MNHEY and CDR2 SVGEGT. V was clipped by 2 bases and J by 9 bases, with 8 bases between them. The CDR3 contains 13 residues. The CDR3 loop reads CASSYQGSSPLHF. In nucleotides, the CDR3 is TGTGCCAGCAGTTACCAGGGGAGTTCACCCCTCCACTTT.

This clone was seen once. The DNA of the CDR3 is TGTGCCAGCAGTTTATGGCAGTTTAAGCGGAGCGGCAATCAGCCCCAGCATTTT. Amino acid sequence: CASSLWQFKRSGNQPQHF. This chain joins TRBV28 and TRBJ1-5; no clear D. Looked up from germline, CDR1 is MDHEN and CDR2 is SYDVKM. CDR3 size: 18 residues. The V gene lost 0 bases and the J gene lost 2 bases, with 17 bases spanning the gap.

Details on this clone: At one of its ends the junction is not consistent with the germline gene, which may arise from a read error. The chain links TRBV20-1 to TRBJ1-1; TRBD1 aligns across 10 bases. The CDR3 consists of 12 residues. The germline gives CDR1 DFQATT, CDR2 SNEGSKA (reference sequence). The CDR3 region has the DNA TGCAGTGCTAGTGACAGGGGGCAACTTTGCCGCTTT. It yields the protein CSASDRGQLCRF.